The 5 T cell receptor beta chains below all came from one sample that was sequenced in a study of blood T cell repertoires in COVID-19. The method was immunoSEQ multiplex PCR; TCRdb's version includes in-frame clones alone and lacks a portion of them. The repertoire holds some 250,000 clones, with approximately 90% as singletons. The sample consisted of peripheral blood. Every receptor here comes from a man aged 30-40 years who had recovered from COVID-19.

The chain employs TRBV2 and TRBJ1-1; no clear D. V was trimmed by 4 bases and J by 0 bases, leaving 3 bases between them. The V gene's germline CDR1 is SNHLY and CDR2 FYNNEI. This CDR3 comprises 12 residues. The CDR3 reads CASSVMNTEAFF. The DNA of the CDR3 is TGTGCCAGCAGTGTTATGAACACTGAAGCTTTCTTT.

The chain employs TRBV18 and TRBJ2-3; 9 bases match TRBD2. Germline V CDR1 and CDR2: KGHSH, LQKENI. Trimming at V came to 3 bases and at J to 4 bases, leaving 5 bases not matched to a gene. The CDR3 totals 15 residues. The CDR3 here is CASSPERGAADTQYF. The CDR3 nucleotides are TGTGCCAGCTCACCGGAGCGGGGGGCGGCAGATACGCAGTATTTT.

In its sample, this clone was seen once. The chain joins TRBV7-2 to TRBJ1-2; TRBD1 might be the D (5 bases). The CDR3 runs to 13 residues. Germline loops: CDR1 SGHTA, CDR2 FQGNSA. V was clipped by 4 bases and J by 4 bases, with 10 bases between them. CDR3 region: CASSSGQFYGYTF. CDR3 DNA: TGTGCCAGCAGCTCCGGACAATTCTATGGCTACACCTTC.

This clone has a single count. The V gene is TRBV18, the J gene TRBJ1-2; no reliable D call. The CDR3 runs 14 residues. The V gene's germline CDR1 is KGHSH and CDR2 LQKENI. V was trimmed by 6 bases and J by 8 bases, leaving 19 bases between them. The CDR3 is CASSSPNELAGYTF. The DNA of the CDR3 is TGTGCCAGCTCGTCACCAAATGAATTGGCCGGCTACACCTTC.

There are a few counts of this clone. The sample carries other DNA sequences with the same CDR3. The chain joins TRBV19 to TRBJ1-6, with TRBD1 as a possible D gene (6 bases). With 6 bases removed from V and 8 bases from J, the gap between germline ends came to 8 bases. The CDR3 totals 12 residues. Germline V gene sequence: CDR1 LNHDA, CDR2 SQIVND (reference sequence). This CDR3 reads CASRQGDSPLHF. The CDR3 region has the DNA TGTGCCAGTAGACAGGGTGATTCACCCCTCCACTTT.